The 23 T cell receptor beta chains presented below share a single source sample, sequenced in a study of T cells in Graves' hyperthyroidism and ophthalmopathy. The CDR3 regions of TCR beta were amplified from RNA transcripts. When the TCR CDR3 underwent first-round RT-PCR, the HTBI primer set was used. TCRdb used MiXCR to reprocess the multiplex PCR reads, holding one entry per CDR3 protein. The data contain about 350,000 distinct CDR3 sequences, roughly 14% of them seen just once; the ten biggest clones take up under 30%. Sequencing used blood. These receptors were collected from a woman aged 30 to 39 with Graves' hyperthyroidism.

In this sample, this clonotype turned up many times. The chain recombines TRBV28 with TRBJ2-1; the match to TRBD2 covers 11 bases. Germline trimming cut 6 bases from V and 9 bases from J; bases unmatched to any gene: 10. Germline V lookup: CDR1 MDHEN, CDR2 SYDVKM. The CDR3 consists of 15 residues. CDR3 DNA: TGTGCCAGCAGCCCCACTAGCGGGAGATTGGGTGAGCAGTTCTTC. Translated, it gives CASSPTSGRLGEQFF.

This clonotype was observed many times. DNA of the CDR3: TGCGCCAGCAGCAGCGGGCCGGCAGATACGCAGTATTTT. Its translation is CASSSGPADTQYF. This rearrangement joins TRBV10-1 to TRBJ2-3, with a tentative D call TRBD2 (6 bases). Germline loops: CDR1 WNHNN, CDR2 SYGVQD (reference sequence). Trimming cost V 6 bases and J 4 bases, with 11 bases left between them. The CDR3 runs 13 residues.

This clonotype was detected only a few times. At one end the junction does not follow the germline gene, possibly because of a read error. The chain recombines TRBV11-2 with TRBJ2-6; TRBD1 agrees at 8 bases. The CDR3 sequence is 11 residues long. CDR1 is SGHAT and CDR2 is FQNNGV in the germline V gene. The CDR3 nucleotides read TGTGCCAGCAGCCAGGGCCCGGGACAGGCTTTC. It encodes CASSQGPGQAF.

This clonotype was seen ten or more times. This chain links TRBV28 with TRBJ1-1; tentative D call: TRBD1 (5 bases). V shed 7 bases and J shed 7 bases, with 16 bases lying between them. The CDR3 runs 13 residues. CDR1 is MDHEN and CDR2 is SYDVKM in the germline V gene. The CDR3 DNA reads as TGTGCCAGCACCCTCCCGGGGGTTGGTGAAGCTTTCTTT. This gives the protein CASTLPGVGEAFF.

This clonotype was counted at least ten times. The chain couples TRBV12-3 or TRBV12-4 to TRBJ1-4; maybe TRBD1 (5 bases). The CDR3 runs 16 residues. V was cut by 3 bases and J by 4 bases, with 15 bases left in between. This chain's CDR3 is CASSLQGTAHNEKLFF. The CDR3 region has the DNA TGTGCCAGCAGTTTGCAGGGCACAGCTCATAATGAAAAACTGTTTTTT.

This clonotype was counted only a few times. The chain has TRBV20-1 and TRBJ2-1, with D perhaps matching TRBD2 (6 bases). V lost 0 bases and J lost 11, with 11 bases in between. This CDR3 region has 12 residues. CDR1 and CDR2 from the germline V gene are DFQATT and SNEGSKA (reference sequence). The chain's CDR3 is CSARDPGLQQFF. Written as DNA, the CDR3 is TGCAGTGCTAGAGATCCGGGACTCCAGCAGTTCTTC.

This clonotype occurred many times. The chain links TRBV28 to TRBJ2-7; D may match TRBD1 or TRBD2 (5 bases each). This CDR3 contains 13 residues. V shed 6 bases and J shed 4 bases, with 13 bases lying between them. From germline, CDR1 is MDHEN and CDR2 SYDVKM. CDR3 in DNA: TGTGCCAGCAGCACTAGACAGCTTTACGAGCAGTACTTC. Translation gives CASSTRQLYEQYF.

This clonotype has at least ten counts. The rearrangement links TRBV27 to TRBJ2-5, with D perhaps given as TRBD1 or TRBD2 (7 bases each). The CDR3 has 13 amino acids. Germline CDR1 is MNHEY and CDR2 is SMNVEV (reference sequence). V was trimmed by 5 bases and J by 5 bases, leaving 12 bases between them. The CDR3 here is CASSIRGGETQYF. DNA of the CDR3: TGTGCCAGCAGTATCAGGGGGGGGGAGACCCAGTACTTC.

The chain is built from TRBV11-2 and TRBJ2-7; D ambiguous. Germline CDR1 SGHAT, CDR2 FQNNGV. This CDR3 region has 13 residues. Trimming pared 1 base from V and 4 bases from J, leaving 8 bases between. The CDR3 DNA follows: TGTGCCAGCAGCTTAGCCAGAGAATACGAGCAGTACTTC. Translation gives CASSLAREYEQYF.

The V gene is TRBV29-1, the J gene TRBJ2-1, with 7 positions matching TRBD2. The V segment lost 7 bases and the J segment 4 bases; nucleotides outside the gene matches: 13. The CDR3 has 15 residues. Germline loops: CDR1 SQVTM, CDR2 ANQGSEA. The CDR3 nucleotides read TGCAGCGGTCGCTCGGGGGGAGGGCGGTACAATGAGCAGTTCTTC. Translation gives CSGRSGGGRYNEQFF.

The chain uses TRBV19 and TRBJ2-5; D unclear. The germline gives CDR1 LNHDA, CDR2 SQIVND (reference sequence). This CDR3 spans 14 amino acids. V was trimmed by 5 bases and J by 2 bases, leaving 12 bases between them. For the CDR3, the DNA is TGTGCCAGTAGTCGGACCCCGGCACAAGAGACCCAGTACTTC. Translation gives CASSRTPAQETQYF.

Comments on this clonotype: The junction differs from germline at one of its ends, possibly a read error. In DNA form, the CDR3 reads TGTGCCTGCTCCGTCAGGGCAGGGGCATTCAATCGGCCCCGGCATTTT. Translated, it gives CACSVRAGAFNRPRHF. This sequence joins TRBV28 and TRBJ1-5, with a weak D call TRBD1 (6 bases). The germline gives CDR1 MDHEN, CDR2 SYDVKM. This CDR3 is 16 amino acids long.

In its sample, this clonotype was seen many times. This rearrangement joins TRBV2 to TRBJ2-3, with unresolved D. Trimming left V 0 bases short and J 5 bases short, with 12 bases between. The CDR3 covers 15 residues. Germline V lookup: CDR1 SNHLY, CDR2 FYNNEI. As DNA, the CDR3 is TGTGCCAGCAGTGAAGCGCGGCGGTTGGGAGATACGCAGTATTTT. It yields the protein CASSEARRLGDTQYF.

On this clonotype itself: One junction end disagrees with the germline gene, perhaps due to a read error. V gene TRBV3-1 combines with J gene TRBJ1-3; no clear D. CDR1 is LGHDT, CDR2 YNNKEL, per germline (reference sequence). This CDR3 contains 15 residues. CDR3 region: CASNQARLSGNTIYF. CDR3 coding DNA: TGTGCCAGCAACCAAGCACGGCTCTCTGGAAACACCATATATTTT. Using reference TRBV3-1 and TRBJ1-3 for the parts outside the CDR3, the full variable domain is DTAVSQTPKYLVTQMGNDKSIKCEQNLGHDTMYWYKQDSKKFLKIMFSYNNKELIINETVPNRFSPKSPDKAHLNLHINSLELGDSAVYFCASNQARLSGNTIYFGEGSWLTVV.

This clonotype was picked up many times. V is TRBV27 and J is TRBJ1-1; 7 bases are shared with TRBD1. V gave up 2 bases and J gave up 3 bases; unmatched junction bases: 3. CDR3 size: 14 residues. In germline, CDR1 is MNHEY, CDR2 SMNVEV (reference sequence). The CDR3 spells CASSLRGLHTEAFF. As DNA, the CDR3 is TGTGCCAGCAGTTTAAGGGGGCTGCACACTGAAGCTTTCTTT.

This clonotype was recorded at least ten times. The gene calls are TRBV19 and TRBJ2-7, with D hard to call. The V and J ends lost 5 bases and 3 bases respectively, with 11 bases between them. CDR1 and CDR2 (germline): LNHDA, SQIVND (reference sequence). The CDR3 has 13 residues. The CDR3 is CASSSGPNYEQYF. In nucleotides, the CDR3 is TGTGCCAGTAGTTCCGGGCCCAACTACGAGCAGTACTTC.

There are many counts of this clonotype. The rearrangement joins TRBV2 to TRBJ2-3; 11 bases map to TRBD1. The CDR3 is 15 amino acids. Germline CDR1 SNHLY, CDR2 FYNNEI. V gave up 8 bases and J gave up 3 bases; unmatched junction bases: 7. In DNA form, the CDR3 reads TGTGCCAGCGAAAAGGACAGGGGGCGAACAGATACGCAGTATTTT. Translation: CASEKDRGRTDTQYF.

This clonotype was recorded many times. V gene TRBV7-2 combines with J gene TRBJ1-5, with TRBD1 matching 7 bases. The CDR3 is made up of 14 amino acids. Germline CDR1 is SGHTA and CDR2 is FQGNSA. The V segment lost 5 bases and the J segment 7 bases; nucleotides outside the gene matches: 8. CDR3 amino acids: CASSQRQGNQPQHF. The DNA for the CDR3 is TGTGCCAGCAGCCAGAGACAGGGAAACCAGCCCCAGCATTTT.

The chain links TRBV7-2 to TRBJ2-1; D unclear. The CDR3 runs 13 residues. Germline V gives CDR1 SGHTA, CDR2 FQGNSA. Trimming cost V 0 bases and J 6 bases, with 6 bases left between them. CDR3 sequence reads: CASSLARLNEQFF. As DNA, the CDR3 is TGTGCCAGCAGCTTAGCCCGCCTCAATGAGCAGTTCTTC.

This clonotype was seen ten or more times. The chain couples TRBV24-1 to TRBJ2-1; TRBD2 aligns across 13 bases. V shed 4 bases, J shed 8 bases, and the junction held 25 bases outside the gene matches. Looked up from germline, CDR1 is KGHDR and CDR2 is SFDVKD. The CDR3 extends over 22 amino acids. The CDR3 sequence: CATSDQRPITSGRAKSVDEQFF. The DNA for the CDR3 is TGTGCCACCAGTGACCAACGACCAATCACTAGCGGGAGGGCGAAAAGTGTTGATGAGCAGTTCTTC.

This clonotype has a handful of counts. J is TRBJ1-3 and V is TRBV2; D unresolved. This CDR3 comprises 13 residues. Germline assignment: CDR1 SNHLY and CDR2 FYNNEI. Trimming shortened V by 8 bases and J by 4 bases, and 12 bases separated the two germline ends. The CDR3 region has the DNA TGTGCCAGCCACGAAGTAGACGGAAACACCATATATTTT. It encodes CASHEVDGNTIYF.

The J gene is TRBJ2-1, the V gene TRBV7-9, with 7 bases matching TRBD2. The germline gives CDR1 SEHNR, CDR2 FQNEAQ (reference sequence). Trimming took 3 bases from V and 4 from J; bases not matched to a gene: 9. The CDR3 loop spans 16 amino acids. CDR3: CASSFMAGLQYNEQFF. Written as DNA, the CDR3 is TGTGCCAGCAGCTTTATGGCGGGACTACAATACAATGAGCAGTTCTTC.

This clonotype appeared many times. The chain combines TRBV28 with TRBJ2-1; the D gene is possibly TRBD1 (6 bases). The CDR3 is 15 residues long. Germline V gives CDR1 MDHEN, CDR2 SYDVKM. The V end was cut by 6 bases, the J end by 3 bases, with 15 bases between. The CDR3 DNA is TGTGCCAGCAGCTCCGTGACAGGTCTCTACAATGAGCAGTTCTTC. Encoded protein: CASSSVTGLYNEQFF.